This TCR beta chain comes out of a study of post-analysis software for immune sequencing data. Overall study context: Clinical courses comprised relapsing-remitting, secondary progressive and progressive-relapsing multiple sclerosis.

Researchers reported that TCR beta cDNA libraries carried unique molecular identifiers. T cells numbering 1 to 10 million yielded cDNA molecules that totaled roughly 500,000. A single record per CDR3 protein comes from TCRdb applying MiXCR to the PCR reads. The sample shows 350,000 to 450,000 distinct CDR3 sequences, 30% to 45% of them seen only once. V lost 0 bases, J lost 5 bases, and 6 bases lay in between. This CDR3 region has 13 residues. From germline, CDR1 is MGHRA and CDR2 YSYEKL. Concerning this clonotype: What it binds is not known.

Study conclusions and caveats: TRBV segments more frequent in patients than in controls numbered five and included TRBV5-6, TRBV5-1 and TRBV20-1.

This sequence joins TRBV4-1 and TRBJ2-3, with D uncertain. The sequenced sample consisted of blood. The clonotype comes from a girl aged 5 to 17 with multiple sclerosis. The CDR3 protein is CASSQESRDTQYF. CDR3 DNA: TGCGCCAGCAGCCAAGAATCGAGAGATACGCAGTATTTT.